The rows below give T cell receptor beta chains drawn from one sample of a study of cytomegalovirus exposure and HLA in healthy donors. The data were produced by immunoSEQ multiplex PCR, yet TCRdb's version contains in-frame clones alone and is incomplete. The table has about 120,000 clones, over 65% seen once. Input material: PBMCs. Receptors originate from a man in his thirties or forties in good health and CMV-seronegative. CDR3s leave out the opening cysteine and the closing phenylalanine or tryptophan. D genes are given only for firm matches. Size values are once, few and many counts, or a class for expanded clones, and some rows have none.

d_gene	abundance	v_gene	j_gene	CDR3aa
.	.	TRBV5-8	TRBJ2-1	ASSFGGNEQF
.	.	TRBV28	TRBJ1-1	ASSFGAEAF
TRBD1	.	TRBV7-6	TRBJ1-2	ASSLGGTGYGYT
.	.	TRBV4-3	TRBJ2-2	ASSQDLGANTGELF
.	.	TRBV6-1	TRBJ1-1	ASGSLRGATEAF
.	.	TRBV9	TRBJ1-4	ASSVGGTGFGEKLF
TRBD2	.	TRBV6-1	TRBJ2-7	ASEGGRSGAYEQY
.	.	TRBV9	TRBJ1-1	ASSVLGGSNTEAF
TRBD2	.	TRBV9	TRBJ2-1	ASSVGTSGGHYNEQF
TRBD1	.	TRBV28	TRBJ1-5	ASRRQGEGQPQH
.	.	TRBV7-3	TRBJ1-1	ASSLGANTEAF
.	.	TRBV6-1	TRBJ2-5	ASKDYQETQY
.	.	TRBV6-6	TRBJ1-5	ASSYRQGIPQPQH
.	.	TRBV4-2	TRBJ2-6	ASSQDSTAAASGANVLT
TRBD2	few	TRBV27	TRBJ2-3	ASSFETSGSDTQY
TRBD1	.	TRBV5-1	TRBJ1-4	ASSSQGQANEKLF
.	.	TRBV9	TRBJ2-2	ASSAPGKPDTGELF
.	.	TRBV7-2	TRBJ2-7	ASSLVGGRHPGGEQY
TRBD1	.	TRBV4-1	TRBJ1-1	ASSPGDRPNTEAF
TRBD1	.	TRBV28	TRBJ1-1	ASKAGTGGTEAF
TRBD1	few	TRBV27	TRBJ1-1	ASSPRQGLNTEAF
TRBD1	.	TRBV28	TRBJ1-1	ASSLPDRRNTEAF
TRBD1	once	TRBV6-5	TRBJ2-7	ASSRQGAHEQY
TRBD1	.	TRBV20-1	TRBJ2-7	SARGQYEQY
.	.	TRBV27	TRBJ1-5	ASRPDRSQPQH
TRBD1	.	TRBV7-9	TRBJ1-2	ASSLDGTDYGYT
.	.	TRBV28	TRBJ2-1	ASSSAGAVYNEQF
.	.	TRBV30	TRBJ2-5	AGLVGEIRAQY
.	.	TRBV29-1	TRBJ1-5	SVAGPNQPQH
TRBD1	.	TRBV7-2	TRBJ1-2	ASRRTGGYGYT
.	.	TRBV10-3	TRBJ1-5	AISAGQTGTQPQH
.	few	TRBV5-8	TRBJ2-5	ASRATRRETQY
TRBD1	few	TRBV10-3	TRBJ1-3	AIRQGASGNTIY
.	.	TRBV5-4	TRBJ2-5	ASSLAEGLQETQY
TRBD1	.	TRBV7-8	TRBJ1-2	ASSIDRAYGYT
.	.	TRBV7-9	TRBJ1-1	ASSLIQRINENTEAF
TRBD2	.	TRBV18	TRBJ2-7	ASSKGLAQDEQY
TRBD1	once	TRBV5-1	TRBJ1-2	ASSLTGAYGYT
.	.	TRBV6-5	TRBJ1-2	ASSYGGGYT
.	.	TRBV4-3	TRBJ1-2	ASSQDTERNYGYT
.	.	TRBV7-9	TRBJ1-4	ASSFGGAGEKLF
TRBD2	.	TRBV25-1	TRBJ2-3	ASSEAGGTDTQY
.	.	TRBV5-5	TRBJ2-7	ASSRPDTPPYEQY
TRBD2	.	TRBV2	TRBJ2-2	ASSEAFLGTMGPGELF
.	once	TRBV7-9	TRBJ1-2	ASSLAAGDGYT
TRBD1	.	TRBV7-9	TRBJ1-2	ASSLVPGQGAGHYGYT
TRBD1	few	TRBV29-1	TRBJ1-2	SVQDRGNYGYT
.	.	TRBV9	TRBJ2-7	ASSAEMGRHYEQY
TRBD2	.	TRBV19	TRBJ2-5	ASSISGMAQETQY
TRBD2	once	TRBV10-1	TRBJ2-7	ASSDGTSATYEQY
TRBD1	.	TRBV6-1	TRBJ2-5	ASSGPNRGLRETQY
TRBD2	.	TRBV28	TRBJ2-7	ASSYPRASGSYEQY
.	few	TRBV9	TRBJ1-3	ASSVDEAGVLSGNTIY
TRBD2	.	TRBV27	TRBJ2-7	ASSSLTGTSGTYEQY
TRBD1	.	TRBV6-6	TRBJ1-6	ASSSQDRGNNSPLH
TRBD2	.	TRBV9	TRBJ2-7	ASSVELAGNYEQY
.	.	TRBV6-6	TRBJ2-7	ASRTGGASEQY
TRBD1	few	TRBV5-1	TRBJ1-1	ASSRTGSNTEAF